The 8 T cell receptor beta chains reported below all come from one sample, sequenced in a study of blood T cell repertoires in COVID-19. Assay: immunoSEQ multiplex PCR; the TCRdb copy retains only in-frame clones and omits some. Among fewer than 70,000 clones listed, less than 90% were seen once. Specimen: peripheral blood. Receptor source: a woman between 70 and 85 years old with active COVID-19.

This clone was observed a single time. The chain employs TRBV28 and TRBJ2-7, with 7 bases identical to TRBD1. Trimming removed 6 bases from V and 3 bases from J; junction bases left unmatched: 8. CDR1 is MDHEN, CDR2 SYDVKM, per germline. This CDR3 is built from 14 residues. The CDR3 spells CASRNRDRIYEQYF. The CDR3 DNA follows: TGTGCCAGCAGAAACCGGGACAGAATCTACGAGCAGTACTTC. Variable domain in full (rest from reference TRBV28 and TRBJ2-7): DVKVTQSSRYLVKRTGEKVFLECVQDMDHENMFWYRQDPGLGLRLIYFSYDVKMKEKGDIPEGYSVSREKKERFSLILESASTNQTSMYLCASRNRDRIYEQYFGPGTRLTVT.

The chain joins TRBV6-5 to TRBJ2-1; perhaps TRBD2 as D (5 bases). There are 13 residues in the CDR3. V shed 0 bases and J shed 10 bases, with 10 bases lying between them. Germline lookup yields CDR1 MNHEY and CDR2 SVGAGI. The CDR3 DNA reads as TGTGCCAGCAGTTACTCGATAAGAGGGGAGCAGTTCTTC. This sequence encodes CASSYSIRGEQFF.

The rearrangement links TRBV7-3 to TRBJ2-2; 9 bases agree with TRBD1. This CDR3 contains 17 residues. Germline CDR1 and CDR2: SGHTA and FQGTGA. V dropped 5 bases and J dropped 5; count of bases not matched to a gene: 12. CDR3 amino acids: CASSPTLQGARTGELFF. The CDR3 DNA is TGTGCCAGCAGCCCGACCCTACAGGGGGCGCGAACCGGGGAGCTGTTTTTT.

The CDR3 nucleotides are TGTGCCTGGATAGGCGGTTACGAGCAGTACTTC. Translating gives CAWIGGYEQYF. The V call is TRBV30, the J call TRBJ2-7; D is unresolved. V was pared by 4 bases and J by 4 bases, with 8 bases between. Per germline, CDR1 GTSNPN and CDR2 SVGIG (reference sequence). There are 11 residues in the CDR3.

This clone was found once. The chain has TRBV6-5 and TRBJ2-5; the D gene is possibly TRBD2 (5 bases). This CDR3 comprises 13 residues. The ends were cut back, 7 bases at V and 5 bases at J, with 14 bases in the middle. Germline values: CDR1 MNHEY, CDR2 SVGAGI. Here the CDR3 reads CASTRARGETQYF. For the CDR3, the DNA is TGTGCCAGCACTCGGGCCCGCGGGGAGACCCAGTACTTC.

The chain links TRBV6-6 to TRBJ2-1; TRBD2 agrees at 10 bases. Germline CDR1 MNHNY, CDR2 SVGAGI (reference sequence). V dropped 5 bases and J dropped 4; count of bases not matched to a gene: 2. The CDR3 spans 14 residues. The chain's CDR3 is CASSLAGVYNEQFF. CDR3 coding DNA: TGTGCCAGCAGTCTAGCGGGAGTATACAATGAGCAGTTCTTC.

This chain links TRBV3-1 (or the pseudogene TRBV3-2) with TRBJ2-1; the D gene is possibly TRBD2 (6 bases). Trimming took 0 bases from V and 6 from J, leaving 9 bases between them. Germline-derived CDR1 and CDR2 are LGHDT and YNNKEL (reference sequence). The CDR3 runs 14 residues. The CDR3: CASSQDRRVNEQFF. CDR3 DNA: TGTGCCAGCAGCCAAGATAGGAGGGTCAATGAGCAGTTCTTC.

The chain has TRBV7-6 and TRBJ1-1; the match to TRBD1 covers 7 bases. The CDR3 spans 13 residues. V was pared by 1 base and J by 4 bases, with 0 bases of the junction left unmatched. Germline V gene sequence: CDR1 SGHVS, CDR2 FNYEAQ. CDR3 DNA: TGTGCCAGCAGCTTAGGACAGGGCACTGAAGCTTTCTTT. It encodes CASSLGQGTEAFF.